The subject of this entry is one TCR beta chain. Libraries were prepared by immunoSEQ multiplex PCR; TCRdb keeps only in-frame clonotypes and omits some of them. The table has some 99,000 clones, 80% to 90% seen once. Treatment meaning: preoperative locoregional IRX-2 cytokine immunotherapy. Preoperative locoregional IRX-2 cytokine immunotherapy was tested in the phase Ib source study. This record comes from a study of preoperative IRX-2 immunotherapy in early breast cancer. The CDR3 contains 16 residues. Per germline, CDR1 MNHGY and CDR2 SAAAGT. With V trimmed by 10 bases and J by 4 bases, 14 bases remained unmatched.

This sample comprised tumor tissue, obtained after IRX-2 immunotherapy. V usage is TRBV6-8 and J usage is TRBJ2-1; 9 bases are shared with TRBD2. The sequence was collected from a human donor with breast cancer. The CDR3 sequence: CATKDFAGGVYNEQFF. CDR3 coding DNA: TGTGCCACCAAGGACTTTGCGGGGGGGGTTTACAATGAGCAGTTCTTC.